This T cell receptor (beta chain) came from a study of shared T cell receptors in the human thymus. Trimming removed 0 bases at V and 5 bases at J, with 8 bases between. The CDR3 loop spans 14 amino acids. Germline V gives CDR1 MNHEY, CDR2 SMNVEV (reference sequence). The method was immunoSEQ multiplex PCR; TCRdb's version includes in-frame clones alone and lacks a portion of them. The table lists about 660,000 clones, more than 75% of them singletons. In addition, the sample was reused for a study of human thymus T cells. This second study notes: Thymus specimens were resections from corrective heart surgery. Among thymic and blood repertoires, usage of V and J genes appeared biased. Thymic repertoires from unrelated individuals overlapped highly, related research reported.

The chain couples TRBV27 to TRBJ1-5, with unresolved D. The TCR originated in a boy under two years old with a congenital heart defect. Source material: thymocytes. The CDR3 loop is CASSLSGNHQPQHF. In DNA form, the CDR3 reads TGTGCCAGCAGTTTATCCGGGAACCATCAGCCCCAGCATTTT.